The 22 T cell receptor beta chains below were found in one sample sequenced in a study of blood T cell repertoires in COVID-19. Clones were sequenced by immunoSEQ multiplex PCR, and TCRdb holds only the in-frame ones, with some missing. The sample holds 300,000 to 400,000 clones, about 86% seen once. The sequenced material came from PBMCs or T cells enriched from blood (not recorded which). These receptors were taken from a woman aged 40 to 55 with acute COVID-19.

This clone has a single count. V usage is TRBV29-1 and J usage is TRBJ2-1, with TRBD1 matching 10 bases. Germline V gene lookup returns CDR1 SQVTM and CDR2 ANQGSEA. Germline trimming cut 7 bases from V and 6 bases from J; bases unmatched to any gene: 9. This CDR3 spans 14 amino acids. CDR3 sequence (DNA): TGCAGCGGAACAAACCGGGACAGGGGCAATGAGCAGTTCTTC. Its protein is CSGTNRDRGNEQFF.

This clone appeared once. The V call is TRBV9, the J call TRBJ2-1; 7 bases match TRBD2. Germline trimming cut 1 base from V and 7 bases from J; bases unmatched to any gene: 5. The germline V gene has CDR1 SGDLS and CDR2 YYNGEE. The CDR3 covers 14 residues. CDR3 residues: CASSVRAGVNEQFF. CDR3 coding DNA: TGTGCCAGCAGCGTAAGGGCGGGAGTGAATGAGCAGTTCTTC.

This sequence joins TRBV10-3 and TRBJ1-6; maybe TRBD1 (6 bases). Germline V gene sequence: CDR1 ENHRY, CDR2 SYGVKD. Trimming stripped 3 bases from V and 9 bases from J, with 15 bases between. This CDR3 region has 15 residues. This chain's CDR3 is CAISDGQSGVSPLHF. The CDR3 DNA reads as TGTGCCATCAGTGATGGACAGTCTGGCGTTTCACCCCTCCACTTT.

This clone was counted once. V usage is TRBV15 and J usage is TRBJ2-1; 15 positions match TRBD2. V was pared by 3 bases and J by 3 bases, with 0 bases of the junction left unmatched. CDR3 length: 16 residues. Germline loops: CDR1 LNHNV, CDR2 YYDKDF (reference sequence). Here the CDR3 reads CATSRGLAGGYNEQFF. For the CDR3, the DNA is TGTGCCACCAGCAGGGGACTAGCGGGAGGCTACAATGAGCAGTTCTTC.

The chain carries TRBV28 and TRBJ2-1, with 9 bases fitting TRBD2. Germline V lookup: CDR1 MDHEN, CDR2 SYDVKM. Trimming took 0 bases from V and 4 from J; bases not matched to a gene: 4. The CDR3 loop spans 16 amino acids. The CDR3 region has the DNA TGTGCCAGCAGTTTATGGACTAGCGGAATTTACAATGAGCAGTTCTTC. This sequence encodes CASSLWTSGIYNEQFF.

This chain links TRBV7-9 with TRBJ1-2, with a weak D call TRBD1 (5 bases). The CDR3 runs to 14 residues. The ends were cut back, 1 base at V and 8 bases at J, with 14 bases in the middle. Germline assignment: CDR1 SEHNR and CDR2 FQNEAQ (reference sequence). In DNA form, the CDR3 reads TGTGCCAGCAGCTTAGTTCAGGGCGCCTGGGGCTACACCTTC. Its protein product is CASSLVQGAWGYTF.

The chain uses TRBV6-2 or TRBV6-3 and TRBJ2-3; 11 positions match TRBD2. Germline values: CDR1 MNHEY, CDR2 SVGEGT. This CDR3 has 16 residues. Trimming at V came to 6 bases and at J to 0 bases, leaving 5 bases not matched to a gene. CDR3 DNA sequence: TGTGCCAGCAGCTCCCGGACTAGCGGGAGCACAGATACGCAGTATTTT. This sequence encodes CASSSRTSGSTDTQYF.

The CDR3 here is CATRTGMNTEAFF. CDR3 bases: TGTGCCACTCGGACAGGCATGAACACTGAAGCTTTCTTT. This chain connects TRBV10-3 to TRBJ1-1; 7 bases align to TRBD1. CDR1 and CDR2 (germline): ENHRY, SYGVKD. CDR3 length: 13 residues. J lost 0 bases, V lost 10 bases, and 5 bases had no gene match.

The rearrangement joins TRBV5-4 to TRBJ2-1, with 10 bases identical to TRBD2. With 5 bases clipped from V and 0 bases from J, the junction kept 11 bases outside the gene matches. The CDR3 is 18 residues long. CDR1 and CDR2 from the germline V gene are SGHNT and YYREEE (reference sequence). The CDR3 sequence is CASRTAGGLIHSYNEQFF. Written as DNA, the CDR3 is TGTGCCAGCAGGACAGCGGGGGGGCTAATTCACTCCTACAATGAGCAGTTCTTC.

The chain has TRBV28 and TRBJ2-7; 10 bases agree with TRBD1. The CDR3 contains 15 residues. V trimming: 6 bases; J trimming: 4 bases; junction bases outside the gene matches: 9. Germline CDR1 reads MDHEN; CDR2 reads SYDVKM. The CDR3 region is CASSPTDRGRYEQYF. Written as DNA, the CDR3 is TGTGCCAGCAGCCCCACCGACAGGGGGCGGTACGAGCAGTACTTC.

The chain is built from TRBV5-6 and TRBJ1-1; TRBD1 agrees at 12 bases. J was trimmed by 6 bases and V by 2 bases; bases with no gene match: 8. The germline V gene has CDR1 SGHDT and CDR2 YYEEEE. CDR3 size: 16 residues. In DNA form, the CDR3 reads TGTGCCAGCAGCTTACCGGGACAGGGGGCGTTTTCTGAAGCTTTCTTT. Its protein is CASSLPGQGAFSEAFF.

The gene calls are TRBV5-1 and TRBJ1-6; the D gene is possibly TRBD1 (5 bases). CDR3 length equals 15 residues. V lost 4 bases and J 7 bases, leaving 15 bases between the germline ends. Germline values: CDR1 SGHRS, CDR2 YFSETQ. In nucleotides, the CDR3 is TGCGCCAGCAGCGAAAACGTCCAGGGAAATTCACCCCTCCACTTT. This gives the protein CASSENVQGNSPLHF.

This clone appeared once. The chain carries TRBV9 and TRBJ1-2, with 11 bases aligning to TRBD1. V shed 2 bases and J 4 bases; nucleotides not matched to a gene: 4. The CDR3 spans 15 residues. CDR1 is SGDLS and CDR2 is YYNGEE in the germline V gene. The CDR3 DNA is TGTGCCAGCAGCGTTCAGGGACAGGGGGTCTATGGCTACACCTTC. Translated: CASSVQGQGVYGYTF. The whole variable domain, filled in from reference TRBV9 and TRBJ1-2, reads DSGVTQTPKHLITATGQRVTLRCSPRSGDLSVYWYQQSLDQGLQFLIQYYNGEERAKGNILERFSAQQFPDLHSELNLSSLELGDSALYFCASSVQGQGVYGYTFGSGTRLTVV.

The CDR3 DNA reads as TGCGCCAGCAGCCAAGTTGTGAGCGGGGGGGCCGGGGAGCAGTTCTTC. This sequence encodes CASSQVVSGGAGEQFF. The chain combines TRBV4-3 with TRBJ2-1; 10 bases align to TRBD2. The CDR3 totals 16 residues. The V and J ends lost 1 base and 10 bases, in that order; junction bases with no gene match: 10. Germline assignment: CDR1 LGHNA and CDR2 YSLEER.

V usage is TRBV7-9 and J usage is TRBJ2-2, with TRBD1 matching over 7 bases. The CDR3 is 15 residues long. Germline loops: CDR1 SEHNR, CDR2 FQNEAQ (reference sequence). V lost 4 bases and J lost 2; bases outside the gene matches: 4. The CDR3 DNA reads TGTGCCAGCAGCTCGACAGGGAGAAACACCGGGGAGCTGTTTTTT. This gives the protein CASSSTGRNTGELFF.

The chain employs TRBV7-8 and TRBJ2-5; D is possibly TRBD2 (5 bases). The CDR3 covers 13 residues. With 3 bases removed from V and 2 bases from J, the gap between germline ends came to 7 bases. Germline-derived CDR1 and CDR2 are SGHVS and FQNEAQ. CDR3 DNA sequence: TGTGCCAGCAGCTTTCGGACTCAAGAGACCCAGTACTTC. This encodes CASSFRTQETQYF. The complete variable domain, with remaining parts taken from reference TRBV7-8 and TRBJ2-5, reads GAGVSQSPRYKVAKRGQDVALRCDPISGHVSLFWYQQALGQGPEFLTYFQNEAQLDKSGLPSDRFFAERPEGSVSTLKIQRTQQEDSAVYLCASSFRTQETQYFGPGTRLLVL.

This chain's CDR3 is CASSQALMTGSGYTF. The CDR3 bases are TGCGCCAGCAGCCAAGCATTGATGACAGGGAGCGGCTACACCTTC. The chain has TRBV4-3 and TRBJ1-2; TRBD1 matches 7 bases. Germline CDR1 is LGHNA and CDR2 is YSLEER. V gave up 1 base and J gave up 8 bases; unmatched junction bases: 10. The CDR3 covers 15 residues.

DNA for the CDR3: TGTGCCAGCAGGTCAACAGGGGGCGATTGGGAGACCCAGTACTTC. Its protein is CASRSTGGDWETQYF. This rearrangement joins TRBV6-5 to TRBJ2-5; 9 bases are a match to TRBD1. V trimming: 6 bases; J trimming: 5 bases; junction bases outside the gene matches: 10. The CDR3 sequence is 15 residues long. Per the germline V gene, CDR1 is MNHEY and CDR2 is SVGAGI.

The genes are TRBV27 and TRBJ2-5; D may be TRBD2 (5 bases). CDR3 length: 11 amino acids. The V end was cut by 6 bases, the J end by 3 bases, with 5 bases between. Germline V gene sequence: CDR1 MNHEY, CDR2 SMNVEV (reference sequence). Written as DNA, the CDR3 is TGTGCCAGCAGGCGGGAAGAGACCCAGTACTTC. This translates into CASRREETQYF.

The gene calls are TRBV4-2 and TRBJ2-2; TRBD2 might be the D (6 bases). Germline V gene sequence: CDR1 LGHNA, CDR2 YNFKEQ. This CDR3 comprises 12 residues. Trimming cost V 1 base and J 13 bases, with 10 bases left between them. CDR3 in DNA: TGTGCCAGCAGCCAAGGGGGGGAAGGGCTGTTTTTT. It translates to CASSQGGEGLFF.

The chain combines TRBV9 with TRBJ1-6; possibly TRBD1 for D (6 bases). This CDR3 is 14 amino acids long. Trimming left V 0 bases short and J 10 bases short, with 11 bases between. In germline, CDR1 is SGDLS, CDR2 YYNGEE. CDR3 bases: TGTGCCAGCAGCGTAGAACAGGGCATGTCACCCCTCCACTTT. Its translation: CASSVEQGMSPLHF.

The chain carries TRBV7-3 and TRBJ2-3; TRBD2 agrees at 15 bases. The CDR3 extends over 19 amino acids. Germline V lookup: CDR1 SGHTA, CDR2 FQGTGA. With 4 bases clipped from V and 4 bases from J, the junction kept 12 bases outside the gene matches. As DNA, the CDR3 is TGTGCCAGCAGCTCGCGGACTAGCGGGGGGGCTAGTGAGTCAGATACGCAGTATTTT. It is translated as CASSSRTSGGASESDTQYF.